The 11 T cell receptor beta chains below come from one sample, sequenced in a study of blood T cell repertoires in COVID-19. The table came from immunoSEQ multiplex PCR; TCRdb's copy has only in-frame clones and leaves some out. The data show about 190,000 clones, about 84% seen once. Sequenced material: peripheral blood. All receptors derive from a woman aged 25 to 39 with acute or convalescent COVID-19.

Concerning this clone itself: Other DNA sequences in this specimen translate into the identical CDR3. The CDR3 loop is CASSQGTGSHQPQHF. The DNA of the CDR3 is TGCGCCAGCAGCCAAGGGACAGGGTCTCACCAGCCCCAGCATTTT. The chain uses TRBV4-3 and TRBJ1-5, with TRBD1 matching over 8 bases. The CDR3 runs 15 residues. The germline V gene encodes CDR1 LGHNA and CDR2 YSLEER. Trimming cost V 1 base and J 7 bases; bases outside gene matches: 6.

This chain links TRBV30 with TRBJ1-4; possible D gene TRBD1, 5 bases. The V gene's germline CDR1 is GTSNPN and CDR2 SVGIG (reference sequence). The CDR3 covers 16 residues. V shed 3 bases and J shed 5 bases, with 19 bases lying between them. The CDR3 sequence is CAWSHLVGGGNEKLFF. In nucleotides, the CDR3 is TGTGCCTGGAGCCATTTGGTGGGGGGAGGGAATGAAAAACTGTTTTTT.

In DNA form, the CDR3 reads TGTGCCAGCAGTTCCGACAGTGGGCGCTATGGCTACACCTTC. It yields the protein CASSSDSGRYGYTF. The chain links TRBV28 to TRBJ1-2; tentative D call: TRBD1 (5 bases). The CDR3 spans 14 residues. The germline V and J ends were trimmed by 4 bases and 4 bases, with 13 bases remaining between them. The germline CDR1 and CDR2 sequences are MDHEN and SYDVKM.

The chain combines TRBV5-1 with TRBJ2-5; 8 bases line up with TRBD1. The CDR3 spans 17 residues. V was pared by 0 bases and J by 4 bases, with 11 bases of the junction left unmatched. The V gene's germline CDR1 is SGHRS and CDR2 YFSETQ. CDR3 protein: CASSLVRTGLGGETQYF. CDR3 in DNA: TGCGCCAGCAGCTTGGTTCGGACAGGGTTAGGCGGAGAGACCCAGTACTTC.

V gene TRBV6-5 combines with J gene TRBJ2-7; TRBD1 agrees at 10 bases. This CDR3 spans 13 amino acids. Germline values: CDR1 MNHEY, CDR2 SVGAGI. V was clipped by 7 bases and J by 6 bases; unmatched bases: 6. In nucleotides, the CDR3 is TGTGCCAGCAAGGACAGGGGGTTTAGCGAGCAGTACTTC. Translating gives CASKDRGFSEQYF.

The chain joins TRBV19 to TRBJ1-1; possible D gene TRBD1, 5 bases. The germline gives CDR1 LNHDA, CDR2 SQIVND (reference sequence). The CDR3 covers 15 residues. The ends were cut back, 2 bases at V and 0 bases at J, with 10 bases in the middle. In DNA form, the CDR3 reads TGTGCCAGTAGTATACAGGGCCCCCTGAACACTGAAGCTTTCTTT. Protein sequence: CASSIQGPLNTEAFF.

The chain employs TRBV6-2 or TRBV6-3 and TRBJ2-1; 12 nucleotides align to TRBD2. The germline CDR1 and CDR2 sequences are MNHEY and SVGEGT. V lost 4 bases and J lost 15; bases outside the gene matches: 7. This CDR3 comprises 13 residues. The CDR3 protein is CASSLASGGAGFF. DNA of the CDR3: TGTGCCAGCAGTTTAGCTAGCGGGGGGGCCGGGTTCTTC.

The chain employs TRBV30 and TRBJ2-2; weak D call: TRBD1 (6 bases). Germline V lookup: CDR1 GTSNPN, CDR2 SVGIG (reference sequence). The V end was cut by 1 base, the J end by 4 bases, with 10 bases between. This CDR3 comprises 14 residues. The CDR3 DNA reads TGTGCCTGGAGTGCGACAGGTTTCACCGGGGAGCTGTTTTTT. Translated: CAWSATGFTGELFF.

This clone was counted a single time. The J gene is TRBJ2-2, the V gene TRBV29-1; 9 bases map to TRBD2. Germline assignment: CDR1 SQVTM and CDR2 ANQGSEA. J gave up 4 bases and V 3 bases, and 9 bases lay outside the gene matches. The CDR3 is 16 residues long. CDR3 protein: CSVEVGGRALTGELFF. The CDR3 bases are TGCAGCGTTGAGGTTGGCGGGAGGGCCCTCACCGGGGAGCTGTTTTTT.

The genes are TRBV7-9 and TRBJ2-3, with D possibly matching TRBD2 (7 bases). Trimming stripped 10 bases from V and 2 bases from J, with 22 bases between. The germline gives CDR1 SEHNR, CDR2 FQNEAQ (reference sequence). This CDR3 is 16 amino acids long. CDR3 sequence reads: CATSREGGTDTDTQYF. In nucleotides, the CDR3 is TGTGCCACATCAAGAGAGGGGGGGACTGACACAGATACGCAGTATTTT.

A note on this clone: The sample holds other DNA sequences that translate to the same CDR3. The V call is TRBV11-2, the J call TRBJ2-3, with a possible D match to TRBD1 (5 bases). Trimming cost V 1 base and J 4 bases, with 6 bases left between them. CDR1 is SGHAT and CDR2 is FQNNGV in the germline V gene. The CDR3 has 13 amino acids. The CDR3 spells CASSLAGPDTQYF. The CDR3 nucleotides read TGTGCCAGCAGCTTAGCAGGGCCAGATACGCAGTATTTT. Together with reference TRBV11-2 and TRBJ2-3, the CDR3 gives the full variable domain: EAGVAQSPRYKIIEKRQSVAFWCNPISGHATLYWYQQILGQGPKLLIQFQNNGVVDDSQLPKDRFSAERLKGVDSTLKIQPAKLEDSAVYLCASSLAGPDTQYFGPGTRLTVL.